This T cell receptor (beta chain) was sequenced for a study of PD-1 blockade in classical Hodgkin lymphoma. Data came from immunoSEQ multiplex PCR; TCRdb stores just in-frame clones and leaves some out. The top ten clones hold roughly 9.2% of a sample with roughly 140,000 clones, approximately 72% of them seen once. Losses at the gene ends were 0 bases for V and 8 bases for J; bases not matched to a gene: 8. CDR3 size: 16 residues. Germline CDR1 reads SGHVS; CDR2 reads FNYEAQ. Every patient relapsed after autologous stem cell transplantation, and brentuximab vedotin exposure varied. Sequencing used peripheral blood mononuclear cells (PBMCs), obtained before the second cycle of nivolumab. The rearrangement uses TRBV7-6 and TRBJ1-4; 8 bases map to TRBD1. This sequence was found in a human donor with classical Hodgkin lymphoma. In DNA, the CDR3 is TGTGCCAGCAGCTTAGCCCCGACAGGGGAAGAGGAAAAACTGTTTTTT. It is translated as CASSLAPTGEEEKLFF. Looking up the rest from reference TRBV7-6 and TRBJ1-4 gives the full variable domain: GAGVSQSPRYKVTKRGQDVALRCDPISGHVSLYWYRQALGQGPEFLTYFNYEAQQDKSGLPNDRFSAERPEGSISTLTIQRTEQRDSAMYRCASSLAPTGEEEKLFFGSGTQLSVL.